This paragraph reports one T cell receptor (beta chain). This specimen comes from a study of control samples from healthy donors and cancer patients. Profiling relied on immunoSEQ multiplex PCR, and the TCRdb table lists in-frame clones only, not all of them. Of some 140,000 clones in the sample, roughly 89% were seen once. The sequence was collected from a man aged 25-45 years in good health. What was sequenced was blood.

DNA for the CDR3: TGTGCCAGCAGTCTCGCGGGGGTAACGGGTGAAAAACTGTTTTTT. This translates into CASSLAGVTGEKLFF. V is TRBV28 and J is TRBJ1-4; possible D gene TRBD1, 5 bases. The V end lost 5 bases, the J end lost 7 bases, and 17 bases lay between the germline ends. The CDR3 consists of 15 residues. Germline CDR1 MDHEN, CDR2 SYDVKM.